One sample yielded the 3 T cell receptor beta chains listed below, sequenced in a study of blood T cell repertoires in COVID-19. Clones were read by immunoSEQ multiplex PCR, and TCRdb kept only the in-frame ones, dropping some. The sample consists of over 150,000 clones, approximately 82% of them appearing once. The sample consisted of PBMCs or T cells enriched from blood (not recorded which). The source of these receptors is a woman between 50 and 59 years old who had recovered from COVID-19.

The chain combines TRBV7-8 with TRBJ2-1; weak D call: TRBD1 (5 bases). The CDR3 is 14 residues long. CDR1 is SGHVS, CDR2 FQNEAQ, per germline. V gave up 4 bases and J gave up 0 bases, with 7 bases separating them. CDR3 sequence (DNA): TGTGCCAGCAGCTGGGGCGGCTCCTACAATGAGCAGTTCTTC. Residues: CASSWGGSYNEQFF.

The J gene is TRBJ2-7, the V gene TRBV19; D is possibly TRBD1 (5 bases). The CDR3 extends over 13 amino acids. V was shortened by 3 bases and J by 2 bases, with 8 bases between the two germline ends. The germline CDR1 and CDR2 sequences are LNHDA and SQIVND (reference sequence). Here the CDR3 DNA reads TGTGCCAGTAGTATGGTAGGGGCCTACGAGCAGTACTTC. It codes for CASSMVGAYEQYF.

There are a few counts of this clone. The CDR3 DNA reads as TGCAGCGTTGGTCGCAGGTCGGAGACCCAGTACTTC. It translates to CSVGRRSETQYF. V gene TRBV29-1 combines with J gene TRBJ2-5, with D hard to call. The V and J ends lost 4 bases and 5 bases respectively, with 11 bases between them. Germline V gives CDR1 SQVTM, CDR2 ANQGSEA. The CDR3 contains 12 residues. Full variable domain (remainder filled in from reference TRBV29-1 and TRBJ2-5): SAVISQKPSRDICQRGTSLTIQCQVDSQVTMMFWYRQQPGQSLTLIATANQGSEATYESGFVIDKFPISRPNLTFSTLTVSNMSPEDSSIYLCSVGRRSETQYFGPGTRLLVL.